What follows are 15 T cell receptor beta chains derived from one specimen sequenced in a study of cytomegalovirus exposure and HLA in healthy donors. 60 Vbeta and 13 Jbeta primers were used in PCR. The table came from immunoSEQ multiplex PCR; TCRdb's copy has only in-frame clones and leaves some out. The record lists about 53,000 clones, of which the ten most abundant hold 2% to 2.5%. The sample was PBMCs. These receptors originate from a woman aged 18-29 years in good health and CMV-seronegative.

The chain joins TRBV2 to TRBJ1-1; D not resolved. This CDR3 contains 15 residues. Germline-derived CDR1 and CDR2 are SNHLY and FYNNEI. Trimming cost V 5 bases and J 0 bases, with 13 bases left between them. Here the CDR3 reads CASSFSQAMNTEAFF. DNA of the CDR3: TGTGCCAGCAGTTTCTCCCAGGCGATGAACACTGAAGCTTTCTTT.

J is TRBJ1-2 and V is TRBV19; 8 bases agree with TRBD1. CDR1 is LNHDA and CDR2 is SQIVND in the germline V gene (reference sequence). With V trimmed by 4 bases and J by 0 bases, 7 bases remained unmatched. This CDR3 contains 16 residues. CDR3 sequence: CASSSQRQGTNYGYTF. In nucleotides, the CDR3 is TGTGCCAGTAGTAGTCAACGACAGGGGACTAACTATGGCTACACCTTC.

V gene TRBV6-4 combines with J gene TRBJ2-3, with D unresolved. CDR1 and CDR2 (germline): MRHNA, SNTAGT. Trimming took 2 bases from V and 7 from J, leaving 4 bases between them. The CDR3 sequence is 11 residues long. The CDR3 loop is CASSDAYTQYF. The CDR3 bases are TGTGCCAGCAGTGACGCGTATACGCAGTATTTT.

The chain carries TRBV27 and TRBJ2-7, with 9 nucleotides matching TRBD1. Germline V gives CDR1 MNHEY, CDR2 SMNVEV (reference sequence). The J segment lost 4 bases and the V segment lost 6 bases, leaving 10 bases of the junction unmatched. This CDR3 comprises 15 residues. CDR3 bases: TGTGCCAGCAGCCGTGCCGGGACAGGGAGGTACGAGCAGTACTTC. Encoded protein: CASSRAGTGRYEQYF.

For the CDR3, the DNA is TGTGCCATCAGGACAGGGGGCGCTGGGGCCAACGTCCTGACTTTC. It is translated as CAIRTGGAGANVLTF. The chain combines TRBV10-3 with TRBJ2-6; 10 bases match TRBD1. J was trimmed by 2 bases and V by 6 bases; bases with no gene match: 1. Germline assignment: CDR1 ENHRY and CDR2 SYGVKD. The length of the CDR3 is 15 residues.

Comments on this clone: The sample contains more than one DNA sequence encoding this CDR3. This sequence joins TRBV18 and TRBJ2-5; the D is unclear. The V gene lost 3 bases and the J gene lost 4 bases, with 3 bases spanning the gap. CDR3 length equals 11 residues. Germline V gives CDR1 KGHSH, CDR2 LQKENI. The CDR3 DNA sequence: TGTGCCAGCTCACCCAGAGAGACCCAGTACTTC. Protein product: CASSPRETQYF.

V and J are TRBV10-3 and TRBJ1-1; D is unresolved. The CDR3 is 15 amino acids. Germline CDR1 and CDR2: ENHRY and SYGVKD. The germline V and J ends were trimmed by 4 bases and 0 bases, with 12 bases remaining between them. In nucleotides, the CDR3 is TGTGCCATCAGTGCCCAGGAAGAGATGAACACTGAAGCTTTCTTT. It specifies CAISAQEEMNTEAFF.

The chain couples TRBV15 to TRBJ1-3; D call uncertain. Trimming pared 8 bases from V and 0 bases from J, leaving 8 bases between. CDR3 length equals 13 residues. CDR1 is LNHNV, CDR2 YYDKDF, per germline (reference sequence). CDR3 DNA: TGTGCCACCGAGCGGGACTCTGGAAACACCATATATTTT. The encoded protein is CATERDSGNTIYF.

V gene TRBV19 combines with J gene TRBJ1-1, with 7 positions matching TRBD1. The CDR3 runs to 12 residues. Germline V gives CDR1 LNHDA, CDR2 SQIVND (reference sequence). The ends lost 6 bases at V and 10 bases at J; junction bases unmatched: 8. DNA for the CDR3: TGTGCCAGTAGCCCAAGGGGGCGCTCAGCTTTCTTT. It yields the protein CASSPRGRSAFF. Based on the CDR3 plus reference TRBV19 and TRBJ1-1, the full variable domain is DGGITQSPKYLFRKEGQNVTLSCEQNLNHDAMYWYRQDPGQGLRLIYYSQIVNDFQKGDIAEGYSVSREKKESFPLTVTSAQKNPTAFYLCASSPRGRSAFFGQGTRLTVV.

CDR3 region: CASSLVRESAGELFF. Here the CDR3 DNA reads TGTGCCAGCAGCTTAGTTAGGGAGTCGGCCGGGGAGCTGTTTTTT. V is TRBV7-9 and J is TRBJ2-2, with D tentatively TRBD2 (5 bases). The CDR3 consists of 15 residues. Germline CDR1 reads SEHNR; CDR2 reads FQNEAQ (reference sequence). Trimming took off 1 base at V and 6 bases at J, with 12 bases between the two ends.

The chain carries TRBV2 and TRBJ1-2; perhaps TRBD1 as D (6 bases). CDR1 is SNHLY and CDR2 is FYNNEI in the germline V gene. The V gene lost 6 bases and the J gene lost 8 bases, with 13 bases spanning the gap. The CDR3 length is 12 residues. CDR3: CASSPGTSGYTF. As DNA, the CDR3 is TGTGCCAGCAGCCCCGGGACATCCGGCTACACCTTC.

The chain has TRBV28 and TRBJ1-2; D gene unclear. Trimming cost V 1 base and J 4 bases, with 16 bases left between them. Germline V gene data show CDR1 as MDHEN and CDR2 as SYDVKM. The CDR3 spans 16 residues. Here the CDR3 DNA reads TGTGCCAGCAGTTTATTTTCCACCAGATTGGCCTATGGCTACACCTTC. Translating it yields CASSLFSTRLAYGYTF.

This chain uses TRBV6-5 with TRBJ1-2; perhaps TRBD1 as D (6 bases). Germline V gene lookup returns CDR1 MNHEY and CDR2 SVGAGI. This CDR3 is built from 15 residues. Deletions cut 4 bases from V and 3 bases from J, with 15 bases between. The CDR3 DNA reads TGTGCCAGCAGTTCGACAGGTCTTAATTACTATGGCTACACCTTC. It encodes CASSSTGLNYYGYTF.

This chain links TRBV7-8 with TRBJ2-7; D might be TRBD2 (6 bases). Germline CDR1 reads SGHVS; CDR2 reads FQNEAQ. This CDR3 has 15 residues. V gave up 3 bases and J gave up 0 bases, with 12 bases separating them. The CDR3 DNA is TGTGCCAGCAGCTTGGGCAGGAGGGCCTCCTACGAGCAGTACTTC. Protein sequence: CASSLGRRASYEQYF.

This chain connects TRBV2 to TRBJ1-1; 7 bases fit TRBD1. Germline lookup yields CDR1 SNHLY and CDR2 FYNNEI. The V and J ends lost 7 bases and 7 bases, in that order; junction bases with no gene match: 9. The length of the CDR3 is 13 residues. CDR3 DNA: TGTGCCAGCACCACGACAGGGAGCTATGAAGCTTTCTTT. The encoded protein is CASTTTGSYEAFF.